This passage covers 22 T cell receptor beta chains from one sample sequenced in a study of high-grade serous ovarian cancer treatment subgroups. Clones were read by immunoSEQ multiplex PCR, and TCRdb kept only the in-frame ones, dropping some. The sample has some 4,000 clones, roughly 70% seen once; the top ten hold around 12%. Tumor samples were obtained before definitive surgery or chemotherapy. The sample taken for sequencing was tumor tissue. The source is a human donor with high-grade serous ovarian cancer.

The table lists this clone with a count of one. The rearrangement joins TRBV7-6 to TRBJ2-5; 10 bases match TRBD2. The CDR3 covers 16 residues. With V trimmed by 0 bases and J by 3 bases, 4 bases remained unmatched. Germline-derived CDR1 and CDR2 are SGHVS and FNYEAQ. The CDR3 sequence: CASSLAVAGGKETQYF. The CDR3 DNA is TGTGCCAGCAGCTTAGCGGTAGCGGGGGGTAAAGAGACCCAGTACTTC.

This clone was detected a few times. The J gene is TRBJ1-5, the V gene TRBV7-9, with D unclear. The CDR3 is made up of 13 amino acids. V dropped 2 bases and J dropped 5 bases, with 7 bases sitting between them. CDR1 and CDR2 (germline): SEHNR, FQNEAQ (reference sequence). The CDR3 DNA reads as TGTGCCAGCAGCTTATTCGCTGATCAGCCCCAGCATTTT. It yields the protein CASSLFADQPQHF.

The rearrangement uses TRBV7-6 and TRBJ2-6, with a possible D match to TRBD2 (5 bases). V lost 6 bases and J 3 bases, leaving 9 bases between the germline ends. This CDR3 spans 14 amino acids. Germline CDR1 and CDR2: SGHVS and FNYEAQ. In DNA form, the CDR3 reads TGTGCCAGCAGGCAGGCGGGTGGGGCCAACGTCCTGACTTTC. This sequence encodes CASRQAGGANVLTF.

Here the CDR3 reads CASSIAGSRWSYNSPLHF. Written as DNA, the CDR3 is TGTGCCAGTAGTATAGCCGGGTCAAGGTGGTCCTATAATTCACCCCTCCACTTT. The rearrangement joins TRBV19 to TRBJ1-6; D ambiguous. The germline V gene has CDR1 LNHDA and CDR2 SQIVND (reference sequence). The CDR3 is 18 residues long. V was cut by 1 base and J by 1 base, with 14 bases left in between.

The chain links TRBV27 to TRBJ1-2; 7 bases are a match to TRBD1. The germline CDR1 and CDR2 sequences are MNHEY and SMNVEV (reference sequence). After removal of 0 bases from V and 2 bases from J, the junction contained 6 bases not matched to a gene. The CDR3 is 16 residues long. CDR3 in amino acids: CASSLSFGQANYGYTF. In DNA form, the CDR3 reads TGTGCCAGCAGTTTATCCTTCGGACAGGCAAACTATGGCTACACCTTC.

This sequence joins TRBV14 and TRBJ1-3; tentatively, D is TRBD1 (6 bases). CDR1 SGHDN and CDR2 FVKESK come from the germline V gene. The V end was cut by 0 bases, the J end by 0 bases, with 12 bases between. CDR3 length: 17 residues. CDR3 protein: CASSQEGGFGSGNTIYF. The CDR3 nucleotides read TGTGCCAGCAGCCAAGAAGGGGGATTTGGCTCTGGAAACACCATATATTTT.

The rearrangement uses TRBV5-1 and TRBJ1-1, with a possible D match to TRBD1 (6 bases). Trimming pared 1 base from V and 3 bases from J, leaving 10 bases between. This CDR3 has 14 residues. Germline CDR1 and CDR2: SGHRS and YFSETQ. CDR3 nucleotide sequence: TGCGCCAGCAGCTTGAGGGGGAGCCACACTGAAGCTTTCTTT. Translating gives CASSLRGSHTEAFF.

The chain combines TRBV18 with TRBJ1-4; perhaps TRBD1 as D (5 bases). The CDR3 is 17 amino acids. V shed 1 base and J shed 8 bases, with 20 bases lying between them. CDR1 and CDR2 from the germline V gene are KGHSH and LQKENI. CDR3 nucleotides: TGTGCCAGCTCACCACTTCACCAGGGTGTAGGCTACGAAAAACTGTTTTTT. Translating it yields CASSPLHQGVGYEKLFF.

The chain carries TRBV25-1 and TRBJ2-1; 7 bases agree with TRBD2. The CDR3 sequence is 16 residues long. Germline CDR1 MGHDK, CDR2 SYGVNS. The V and J ends lost 4 bases and 2 bases, in that order; junction bases with no gene match: 8. The CDR3 spells CASSGLAVTTYNEQFF. DNA for the CDR3: TGTGCCAGCAGTGGGCTAGCGGTAACTACCTACAATGAGCAGTTCTTC.

This CDR3 reads CASSLNRGQGGYTF. DNA for the CDR3: TGTGCCAGCAGCCTAAACAGGGGGCAAGGTGGCTACACCTTC. The chain has TRBV9 and TRBJ1-2; 9 bases fit TRBD1. The CDR3 is 14 amino acids. CDR1 and CDR2 from the germline V gene are SGDLS and YYNGEE. Trimming took 4 bases from V and 7 from J; bases not matched to a gene: 8.

V is TRBV6-5 and J is TRBJ1-1; D unresolved. Germline V gives CDR1 MNHEY, CDR2 SVGAGI. The ends were cut back, 6 bases at V and 8 bases at J, with 13 bases in the middle. The CDR3 totals 12 residues. This chain's CDR3 is CASSPGASEAFF. Written as DNA, the CDR3 is TGTGCCAGCAGCCCCGGCGCCTCGGAAGCTTTCTTT.

The chain recombines TRBV6-1 with TRBJ2-2, with 9 bases identical to TRBD1. This CDR3 region has 15 residues. Germline CDR1 reads MNHNS; CDR2 reads SASEGT. V was pared by 6 bases and J by 3 bases, with 5 bases of the junction left unmatched. This chain's CDR3 is CASREQGAHTGELFF. The CDR3 DNA reads TGTGCCAGCAGGGAACAGGGGGCACACACCGGGGAGCTGTTTTTT.

This clone was detected only a few times. This rearrangement joins TRBV19 to TRBJ1-5; D unresolved. This CDR3 has 16 amino acids. Germline loops: CDR1 LNHDA, CDR2 SQIVND (reference sequence). V was cut by 9 bases and J by 0 bases, with 18 bases left in between. The DNA for the CDR3 is TGTGCCAGCTCTAGGGTCCGGGCAGATAGCAATCAGCCCCAGCATTTT. It codes for CASSRVRADSNQPQHF.

This clone was seen more than once but under ten times. The rearrangement joins TRBV5-6 to TRBJ1-1, with D uncertain. Between the trimmed V and J ends, which lost 0 bases and 2 bases, there was a span of 8 bases. Germline CDR1 reads SGHDT; CDR2 reads YYEEEE. This CDR3 region has 14 residues. The CDR3 DNA sequence: TGTGCCAGCAGCTTGGCCCTCCAAAACACTGAAGCTTTCTTT. This gives the protein CASSLALQNTEAFF.

This clone was found a few times. The V and J genes are TRBV7-9 and TRBJ2-5; D is unresolved. Germline V gene lookup returns CDR1 SEHNR and CDR2 FQNEAQ (reference sequence). V was cut by 2 bases and J by 5 bases, with 3 bases left in between. The CDR3 length is 11 residues. In DNA, the CDR3 is TGTGCCAGCAGCTTATGGGAGACCCAGTACTTC. As protein: CASSLWETQYF. Using reference TRBV7-9 and TRBJ2-5 for the parts outside the CDR3, the full variable domain is DTGVSQNPRHKITKRGQNVTFRCDPISEHNRLYWYRQTLGQGPEFLTYFQNEAQLEKSRLLSDRFSAERPKGSFSTLEIQRTEQGDSAMYLCASSLWETQYFGPGTRLLVL.

This clone was observed a single time. V gene TRBV2 combines with J gene TRBJ1-4; 8 nucleotides align to TRBD1. The junction had 5 bases not matched to a gene; V was cut back by 3 bases and J by 8 bases. CDR1 and CDR2 (germline): SNHLY, FYNNEI. The CDR3 length is 14 residues. In nucleotides, the CDR3 is TGTGCCAGCAGTGAGCAGGGGGCAGTCGAAAAACTGTTTTTT. Translated, it gives CASSEQGAVEKLFF.

The J gene is TRBJ2-5, the V gene TRBV6-6, with 10 positions matching TRBD1. CDR1 is MNHNY, CDR2 SVGAGI, per germline (reference sequence). The length of the CDR3 is 12 residues. The V segment lost 11 bases and the J segment 5 bases; nucleotides outside the gene matches: 5. Written as DNA, the CDR3 is TGTGCCTGTGGACAGGGGGGGGAGACCCAGTACTTC. Its translation: CACGQGGETQYF.

Turning to this clone: An end of the junction differs from the germline gene, which may be a read error. CDR3 protein: CASSPRSPLEPFF. The DNA for the CDR3 is TGTGCCAGTAGTCCCCGGAGTCCACTGGAGCCGTTCTTC. The chain combines TRBV19 with TRBJ2-1, with D unresolved. This CDR3 region has 13 residues. The V gene's germline CDR1 is LNHDA and CDR2 SQIVND (reference sequence).

The rearrangement joins TRBV18 to TRBJ2-1; 7 nucleotides align to TRBD2. The ends lost 3 bases at V and 10 bases at J; junction bases unmatched: 3. The CDR3 loop spans 12 amino acids. CDR1 KGHSH and CDR2 LQKENI come from the germline V gene. This CDR3 reads CASSPSAGEQFF. CDR3 DNA: TGTGCCAGCTCACCGTCAGCGGGGGAGCAGTTCTTC.

The V and J genes are TRBV7-2 and TRBJ2-3, with D tentatively TRBD2 (5 bases). Trimming stripped 4 bases from V and 0 bases from J, with 11 bases between. Germline-derived CDR1 and CDR2 are SGHTA and FQGNSA. The CDR3 covers 15 residues. The CDR3 DNA reads as TGTGCCAGCAGCTCCCTAGGACTTAGCACAGATACGCAGTATTTT. Its protein is CASSSLGLSTDTQYF.

The V call is TRBV15, the J call TRBJ1-1, with TRBD1 matching over 8 bases. The CDR3 contains 18 residues. CDR1 is LNHNV, CDR2 YYDKDF, per germline (reference sequence). Unmatched junction bases numbered 12, after V lost 3 bases and J lost 0 bases. The CDR3 sequence is CATSRDSTGGPLNTEAFF. CDR3 in DNA: TGTGCCACCAGCAGGGATAGTACAGGGGGTCCACTGAACACTGAAGCTTTCTTT.

This clone was seen only once. This chain joins TRBV7-6 and TRBJ1-2; D is perhaps TRBD1 (6 bases). The CDR3 sequence is 13 residues long. From germline, CDR1 is SGHVS and CDR2 FNYEAQ. The ends were cut back, 6 bases at V and 7 bases at J, with 15 bases in the middle. CDR3 amino acids: CASRPRRGSGYTF. CDR3 nucleotide sequence: TGTGCCAGCAGACCGAGAAGGGGGTCTGGCTACACCTTC.